Described below is a single T cell receptor beta chain sequence and its context. Its matching antigen is unknown. Being one base from a much bigger clone, this may be a read error. The data stem from a study of early T cells in non-severe SARS-CoV-2 infection. Study overall: Unpaired chains resulted from sequencing bulk RNA of unsorted whole blood. Study outcomes and limitations: Anti-spike CD8 specificities were favored by VDJdb matching, whose results missed private and CD4 specificities.

The TCR library protocol was used to attach unique molecular identifiers. These identifiers were attached to individual cDNA molecules. TCRdb itself ran the 5' RACE reads through MiXCR, one entry per CDR3 protein. The sample lists approximately 50,000 distinct CDR3 sequences, approximately 9.8% occurring once. This sequence was found in an adult who was a healthcare worker with PCR-confirmed SARS-CoV-2 infection or an uninfected control (not recorded which). The specimen was whole blood.

CDR3 loop: CASSYTGQGAEAFF. Written as DNA, the CDR3 is TGTGCCAGCAGTTACACGGGACAGGGGGCTGAAGCTTTCTTT. The chain joins TRBV6-2 or TRBV6-3 to TRBJ1-1; 11 positions agree with TRBD1. The CDR3 length is 14 residues. The V and J ends lost 2 bases and 6 bases, in that order; junction bases with no gene match: 2. Germline V CDR1 and CDR2: MNHEY, SVGEGT.